This T cell receptor beta chain originates from a study of blood T cells in healthy people across ages. Trimming removed 4 bases from V and 3 bases from J, with 16 bases in between. The CDR3 sequence is 15 residues long. Germline V gives CDR1 SGHDT, CDR2 YYEEEE. The sample providers were healthy Caucasian people from Russia, aged about 6 to 95. The table lists this clonotype with a few counts. Using a J-beta primer mix together with a sample-barcoded 5' primer, a second PCR was run for roughly 7 to 12 cycles. Every cDNA molecule bore a tag from a template-switch adaptor containing 12 random nucleotides. TCRdb independently ran MiXCR on the 5' RACE reads; one entry per CDR3 protein. The table includes 1.5 million to 2 million distinct CDR3 sequences, approximately 32% detected once.

The receptor comes from a woman in her 30s in good health. The chain links TRBV5-6 to TRBJ1-1, with D tentatively TRBD1 (6 bases). The specimen was blood. CDR3 residues: CASSPISQGDTEAFF. As DNA, the CDR3 is TGTGCCAGCAGCCCAATCTCACAGGGAGACACTGAAGCTTTCTTT.